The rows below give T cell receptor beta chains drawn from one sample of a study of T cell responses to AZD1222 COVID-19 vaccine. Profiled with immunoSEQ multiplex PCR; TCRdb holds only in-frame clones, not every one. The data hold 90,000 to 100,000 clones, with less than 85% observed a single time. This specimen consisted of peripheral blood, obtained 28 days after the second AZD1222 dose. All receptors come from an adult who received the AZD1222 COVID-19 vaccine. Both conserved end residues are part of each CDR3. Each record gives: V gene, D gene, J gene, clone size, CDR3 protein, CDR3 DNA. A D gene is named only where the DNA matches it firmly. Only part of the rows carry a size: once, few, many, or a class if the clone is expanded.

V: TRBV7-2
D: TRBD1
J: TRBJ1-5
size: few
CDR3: CASSLVGTGGNQPQHF
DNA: TGTGCCAGCAGCTTAGTAGGGACAGGGGGCAATCAGCCCCAGCATTTT

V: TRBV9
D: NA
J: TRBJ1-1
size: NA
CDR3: CASSVSPNTEAFF
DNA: TGTGCCAGCAGCGTAAGCCCGAACACTGAAGCTTTCTTT

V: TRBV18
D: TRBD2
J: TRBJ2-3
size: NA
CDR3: CASSPFSLSGGNQADTQYF
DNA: TGTGCCAGCTCACCATTCTCTCTCAGCGGGGGGAATCAGGCAGATACGCAGTATTTT

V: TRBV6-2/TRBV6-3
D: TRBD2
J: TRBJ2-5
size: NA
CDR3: CASSYLGTSGSGTQYF
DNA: TGTGCCAGCAGTTACTTAGGGACTAGCGGGAGTGGGACCCAGTACTTC

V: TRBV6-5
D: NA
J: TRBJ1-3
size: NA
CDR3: CASRARGSGNTIYF
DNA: TGTGCCAGCAGGGCTAGGGGCTCTGGAAACACCATATATTTT

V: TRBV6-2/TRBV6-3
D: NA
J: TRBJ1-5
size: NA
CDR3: CASSYLASPGRNQPQHF
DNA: TGTGCCAGCAGTTACTTGGCCAGCCCAGGACGCAATCAGCCCCAGCATTTT

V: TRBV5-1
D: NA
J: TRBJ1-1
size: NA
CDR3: CASSLGQVMNTEAFF
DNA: TGCGCCAGCAGCTTGGGACAGGTAATGAACACTGAAGCTTTCTTT

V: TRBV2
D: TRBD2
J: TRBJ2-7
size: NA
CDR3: CASRASGVSEQYF
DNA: TGTGCCAGCAGGGCTAGCGGGGTATCCGAGCAGTACTTC

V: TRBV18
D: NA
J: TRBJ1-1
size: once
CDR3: CASSPGRSGTEAFF
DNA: TGTGCCAGCTCACCCGGACGGTCGGGCACTGAAGCTTTCTTT

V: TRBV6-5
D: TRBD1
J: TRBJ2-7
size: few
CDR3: CASIGTGPNEQYF
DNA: TGTGCCAGCATCGGGACAGGCCCTAACGAGCAGTACTTC

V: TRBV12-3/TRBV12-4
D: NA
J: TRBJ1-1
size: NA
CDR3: CASSFRAAEAFF
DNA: TGTGCCAGCAGTTTCCGGGCAGCTGAAGCTTTCTTT

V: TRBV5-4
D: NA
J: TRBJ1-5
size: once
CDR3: CASSSGVSNQPQHF
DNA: TGTGCCAGCAGCTCTGGGGTGTCTAATCAGCCCCAGCATTTT

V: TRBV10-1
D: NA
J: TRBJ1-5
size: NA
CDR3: CASSESLSQPQHF
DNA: TGCGCCAGCAGTGAGTCGTTGAGTCAGCCCCAGCATTTT

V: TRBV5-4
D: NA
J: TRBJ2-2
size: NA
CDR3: CASSLDPRGNTGELFF
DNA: TGTGCCAGCAGCTTGGATCCCCGAGGGAACACCGGGGAGCTGTTTTTT

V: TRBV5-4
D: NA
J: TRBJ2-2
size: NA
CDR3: CASSFRDDGELFF
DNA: TGTGCCAGCAGCTTCAGAGACGACGGGGAGCTGTTTTTT

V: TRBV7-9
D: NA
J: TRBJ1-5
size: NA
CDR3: CASSPDGYSNQPQHF
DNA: TGTGCCAGCAGCCCAGACGGATATAGCAATCAGCCCCAGCATTTT

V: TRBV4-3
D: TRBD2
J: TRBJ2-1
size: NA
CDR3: CASSSSGGSSYNEQFF
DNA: TGCGCCAGCAGTAGTAGCGGGGGGAGCTCCTACAATGAGCAGTTCTTC

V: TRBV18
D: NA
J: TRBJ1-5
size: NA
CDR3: CASSGPAGRNQPQHF
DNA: TGTGCCAGCTCGGGACCGGCAGGGCGCAATCAGCCCCAGCATTTT

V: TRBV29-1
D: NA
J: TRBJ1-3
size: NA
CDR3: CSVEVTVDTIYF
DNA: TGCAGCGTTGAAGTGACCGTAGACACCATATATTTT

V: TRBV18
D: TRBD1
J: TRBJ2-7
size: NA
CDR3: CASSLRQGVPYEQYF
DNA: TGTGCCAGCTCCCTTCGACAGGGTGTCCCCTACGAGCAGTACTTC

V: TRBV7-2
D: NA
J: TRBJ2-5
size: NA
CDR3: CASSFSAAQETQYF
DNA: TGTGCCAGCAGCTTCTCTGCGGCCCAAGAGACCCAGTACTTC

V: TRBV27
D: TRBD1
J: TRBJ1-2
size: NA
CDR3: CASTPLDRLNYGYTF
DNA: TGTGCCAGCACCCCGTTGGACAGGCTTAACTATGGCTACACCTTC

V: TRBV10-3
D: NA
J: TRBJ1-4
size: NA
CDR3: CAIKGRLGEKLFF
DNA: TGTGCCATCAAGGGACGGTTGGGGGAAAAACTGTTTTTT

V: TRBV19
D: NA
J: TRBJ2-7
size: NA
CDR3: CASSMSGSEQYF
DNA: TGTGCCAGTAGTATGTCCGGTTCCGAGCAGTACTTC

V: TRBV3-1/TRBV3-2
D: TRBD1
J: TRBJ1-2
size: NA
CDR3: CASSQDLRQGYGYTF
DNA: TGTGCCAGCAGCCAAGATCTCCGACAGGGCTATGGCTACACCTTC

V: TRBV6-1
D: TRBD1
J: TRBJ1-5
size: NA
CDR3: CASSEEPQTGKHF
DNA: TGTGCCAGCAGTGAAGAACCTCAGACAGGGAAGCATTTT

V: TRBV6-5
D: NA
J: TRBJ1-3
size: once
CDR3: CASTVWADTIYF
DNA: TGTGCCAGCACGGTTTGGGCCGACACCATATATTTT

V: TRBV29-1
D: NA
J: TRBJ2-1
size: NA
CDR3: CSGRPRGVREQFF
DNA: TGCAGCGGAAGACCCAGGGGAGTTCGTGAGCAGTTCTTC